The 14 T cell receptor beta chains presented below share a single source sample, sequenced in a study of vaccination and CD4 T cells after COVID-19. Once obtained from cultured CD4+ T cells, the DNA was sequenced using the Oncomine TCR Beta short-read assay. TCRdb used MiXCR to reprocess the PCR reads, holding one entry per CDR3 protein. The sample lists thousands of distinct CDR3 sequences, less than 55% seen once, with less than 25% in the top ten. These TCRs' antigens remain unknown. Treatment defined: approximately 11-day PBMC culture with coronavirus spike peptide pools or control peptides (ViraFEST assay). Sequencing used CD4+ T cells from blood, cultured in vitro. Receptor source: a human donor who had recovered from COVID-19.

The chain combines TRBV20-1 with TRBJ2-3; D is uncertain. Trimming removed 1 base at V and 2 bases at J, with 13 bases between. Per germline, CDR1 DFQATT and CDR2 SNEGSKA (reference sequence). This CDR3 spans 15 amino acids. CDR3 sequence reads: CSARGEQKVTDTQYF. The DNA of the CDR3 is TGCAGTGCTAGAGGTGAACAGAAAGTCACAGATACGCAGTATTTT.

The J gene is TRBJ2-4, the V gene TRBV5-1, with a possible D match to TRBD1 (6 bases). CDR1 is SGHRS and CDR2 is YFSETQ in the germline V gene. Deletions cut 0 bases from V and 6 bases from J, with 13 bases between. The CDR3 is 15 residues long. This chain's CDR3 is CASSLDGQTVNIQYF. The DNA of the CDR3 is TGCGCCAGCAGCTTGGACGGACAGACGGTAAACATTCAGTACTTC. Complete variable domain (other parts from reference TRBV5-1 and TRBJ2-4): KAGVTQTPRYLIKTRGQQVTLSCSPISGHRSVSWYQQTPGQGLQFLFEYFSETQRNKGNFPGRFSGRQFSNSRSEMNVSTLELGDSALYLCASSLDGQTVNIQYFGAGTRLSVL.

This clonotype was picked up a small number of times. The rearrangement uses TRBV20-1 and TRBJ1-2; 8 bases agree with TRBD1. The V and J ends lost 6 bases and 6 bases, in that order; junction bases with no gene match: 12. Germline lookup yields CDR1 DFQATT and CDR2 SNEGSKA (reference sequence). This CDR3 is 14 amino acids long. The CDR3 reads CSAIPGGRTDGYTF. Here the CDR3 DNA reads TGCAGTGCGATCCCAGGGGGCAGAACTGATGGCTACACCTTC.

V and J are TRBV24-1 and TRBJ1-6; D gene unclear. Germline values: CDR1 KGHDR, CDR2 SFDVKD. The CDR3 runs to 14 residues. The V end lost 2 bases, the J end lost 10 bases, and 11 bases lay between the germline ends. CDR3 protein: CATSDSYLDSPLHF. DNA of the CDR3: TGTGCCACCAGTGATTCTTATTTAGACTCACCCCTCCACTTT.

The chain links TRBV28 to TRBJ1-6; D unresolved. V lost 5 bases to trimming and J lost 5 bases, with 4 bases between them. The germline V gene encodes CDR1 MDHEN and CDR2 SYDVKM. This CDR3 is built from 12 residues. Here the CDR3 DNA reads TGTGCCAGCAGTCTGAATAATTCACCCCTCCACTTT. It encodes CASSLNNSPLHF.

In its sample, this clonotype was seen a few times. J is TRBJ2-7 and V is TRBV6-1; D is possibly TRBD1 (6 bases). The CDR3 is 14 amino acids. Per the germline V gene, CDR1 is MNHNS and CDR2 is SASEGT. Trimming cost V 0 bases and J 6 bases, with 12 bases left between them. The CDR3 sequence: CASSEAVVRGEQYF. The CDR3 coding sequence is TGTGCCAGCAGTGAAGCGGTGGTCAGGGGCGAGCAGTACTTC.

In its sample, this clonotype ranks as medium-sized. The gene calls are TRBV6-1 and TRBJ2-2; 8 bases map to TRBD1. The CDR3 has 14 amino acids. The V segment lost 7 bases and the J segment 0 bases; nucleotides outside the gene matches: 1. Germline lookup yields CDR1 MNHNS and CDR2 SASEGT. In DNA, the CDR3 is TGTGCCAGCACAGGGGGCACGAACACCGGGGAGCTGTTTTTT. This encodes CASTGGTNTGELFF.

V usage is TRBV5-1 and J usage is TRBJ2-1; TRBD1 matches at 7 bases. Germline V gene lookup returns CDR1 SGHRS and CDR2 YFSETQ. The CDR3 covers 13 residues. J gave up 3 bases and V 4 bases, and 1 base lay outside the gene matches. CDR3 loop: CASSRDSYNEQFF. The CDR3 DNA is TGCGCCAGCAGCCGGGACAGCTACAATGAGCAGTTCTTC.

A single count supports this clonotype. The rearrangement links TRBV19 to TRBJ1-1, with unresolved D. The CDR3 spans 14 residues. The V and J ends lost 4 bases and 1 base respectively, with 10 bases between them. The germline V gene has CDR1 LNHDA and CDR2 SQIVND (reference sequence). The DNA of the CDR3 is TGTGCCAGTAGTAAGGCCAAAGGGAACACTGAAGCTTTCTTT. The encoded protein is CASSKAKGNTEAFF.

The chain links TRBV28 to TRBJ2-1, with 13 bases lining up with TRBD2. The CDR3 consists of 18 residues. Germline CDR1 is MDHEN and CDR2 is SYDVKM. Trimming removed 5 bases from V and 5 bases from J; junction bases left unmatched: 12. CDR3 amino acids: CASSHQPGLAGLNNEQFF. In nucleotides, the CDR3 is TGTGCCAGCAGTCATCAACCGGGACTAGCGGGATTAAACAATGAGCAGTTCTTC.

The chain links TRBV7-6 to TRBJ1-3; D is possibly TRBD1 (5 bases). This CDR3 is built from 15 residues. Trimming shortened V by 5 bases and J by 0 bases, and 11 bases separated the two germline ends. Germline CDR1 is SGHVS and CDR2 is FNYEAQ. The CDR3 DNA reads TGTGCCAGCAGCCCTCAGGGCGGCTCTGGAAACACCATATATTTT. As protein: CASSPQGGSGNTIYF. The variable domain in full, with the rest retrieved from reference TRBV7-6 and TRBJ1-3, is GAGVSQSPRYKVTKRGQDVALRCDPISGHVSLYWYRQALGQGPEFLTYFNYEAQQDKSGLPNDRFSAERPEGSISTLTIQRTEQRDSAMYRCASSPQGGSGNTIYFGEGSWLTVV.

The chain couples TRBV11-2 to TRBJ2-1, with 9 nucleotides matching TRBD2. V gave up 4 bases and J gave up 4 bases; unmatched junction bases: 5. The CDR3 covers 15 residues. Germline V gives CDR1 SGHAT, CDR2 FQNNGV. In DNA form, the CDR3 reads TGTGCCAGCAGCTCGACTAGCGGACCTTACAATGAGCAGTTCTTC. It translates to CASSSTSGPYNEQFF.

The table lists this clonotype with a few counts. The chain couples TRBV6-1 to TRBJ1-2, with TRBD1 identical over 10 bases. This CDR3 spans 16 amino acids. V lost 3 bases to trimming and J lost 2 bases; unmatched junction nucleotides: 6. The germline V gene has CDR1 MNHNS and CDR2 SASEGT. CDR3 amino acids: CASSEGTGASNYGYTF. DNA for the CDR3: TGTGCCAGCAGTGAGGGGACAGGGGCGAGCAACTATGGCTACACCTTC.

The V gene is TRBV27, the J gene TRBJ1-2; no clear D gene. Looked up from germline, CDR1 is MNHEY and CDR2 is SMNVEV (reference sequence). There are 14 residues in the CDR3. V was shortened by 6 bases and J by 4 bases, with 15 bases between the two germline ends. In DNA, the CDR3 is TGTGCCAGCAGCCCTTTGGTCGGTACCTATGGCTACACCTTC. It yields the protein CASSPLVGTYGYTF.